The subject of this entry is one T cell receptor beta chain. Its antigen is as yet unknown. Time point meaning: cycle 4 day 1 (C4D1), after more than five weeks of nivolumab. Every patient experienced relapse after autologous stem cell transplantation, and brentuximab vedotin exposure varied. The data were obtained in a study of PD-1 blockade in classical Hodgkin lymphoma. Findings of the study overall: Although disease activity or prior therapy may be involved, causes of the repertoire differences remain undefined. With CD4+ cells, TCR diversity rose significantly by C4D1, but not with CD8+ cells.

Repertoires were generated with immunoSEQ multiplex PCR, while TCRdb's copy carries only in-frame clones and drops some. The sample holds approximately 39,000 clones, over 70% seen once. This CDR3 has 14 residues. V lost 0 bases and J lost 5, with 10 bases in between. Germline V gene lookup returns CDR1 SGHNT and CDR2 YYREEE (reference sequence). The chain is built from TRBV5-4 and TRBJ2-3; maybe TRBD2 (5 bases). This TCR came from a human donor with classical Hodgkin lymphoma. The sequences come from peripheral blood mononuclear cells (PBMCs), collected before the fourth cycle of nivolumab. The CDR3 sequence: CASSLELDEDTQYF. CDR3 coding DNA: TGTGCCAGCAGCTTGGAACTAGATGAAGATACGCAGTATTTT.